This entry lists 30 T cell receptor beta chains sequenced from one sample in a study of cytomegalovirus exposure and HLA in healthy donors. The PCR had 60 Vbeta and 13 Jbeta primers. Data came from immunoSEQ multiplex PCR; TCRdb stores just in-frame clones and leaves some out. The table lists about 120,000 clones, about four fifths of them singletons, with about 2% in the top ten. Input material: PBMCs. Receptors originate from a woman aged 40 to 50 in good health and CMV-seronegative.

This chain uses TRBV6-5 with TRBJ2-7; possibly TRBD1 for D (5 bases). The CDR3 sequence is 13 residues long. Germline V CDR1 and CDR2: MNHEY, SVGAGI. V gave up 3 bases and J gave up 6 bases, with 12 bases separating them. CDR3 DNA sequence: TGTGCCAGCAGTTATGTAAGGGGTGGCGAGCAGTACTTC. Translating gives CASSYVRGGEQYF.

The V gene is TRBV28, the J gene TRBJ1-2; 7 positions agree with TRBD1. V lost 4 bases, J lost 6 bases, and 2 bases stayed unmatched. The germline gives CDR1 MDHEN, CDR2 SYDVKM. The CDR3 spans 12 residues. CDR3 loop: CASSSQGDGYTF. The DNA of the CDR3 is TGTGCCAGCAGTTCCCAGGGGGATGGCTACACCTTC.

The V gene is TRBV6-1, the J gene TRBJ2-7; 11 bases are shared with TRBD2. CDR1 MNHNS and CDR2 SASEGT come from the germline V gene. With 7 bases clipped from V and 0 bases from J, the junction kept 2 bases outside the gene matches. The CDR3 covers 14 residues. The CDR3 loop is CASTSGRYSYEQYF. The CDR3, as DNA: TGTGCCAGCACTAGCGGGAGGTACTCCTACGAGCAGTACTTC.

The chain couples TRBV6-1 to TRBJ2-3; possibly TRBD1 for D (6 bases). Germline V lookup: CDR1 MNHNS, CDR2 SASEGT. CDR3 length: 15 residues. V was shortened by 4 bases and J by 0 bases, with 11 bases between the two germline ends. CDR3 sequence: CASSGQGTSTDTQYF. The CDR3 nucleotides read TGTGCCAGCAGTGGGCAGGGGACAAGCACAGATACGCAGTATTTT.

The chain employs TRBV28 and TRBJ2-1, with D possibly matching TRBD2 (5 bases). The CDR3 has 16 amino acids. Per the germline V gene, CDR1 is MDHEN and CDR2 is SYDVKM. The germline V and J ends were trimmed by 8 bases and 5 bases, with 22 bases remaining between them. The CDR3 sequence: CASVIGRGSRHNEQFF. The CDR3 region has the DNA TGTGCCAGCGTCATCGGGCGTGGGAGCCGGCACAATGAGCAGTTCTTC.

V usage is TRBV30 and J usage is TRBJ2-1; 12 bases agree with TRBD2. CDR1 is GTSNPN, CDR2 SVGIG, per germline (reference sequence). This CDR3 has 15 residues. V trimming: 2 bases; J trimming: 6 bases; junction bases outside the gene matches: 5. Here the CDR3 DNA reads TGTGCCTGGAGTCCTCTAGCGGGGGGGGTCAATGAGCAGTTCTTC. It specifies CAWSPLAGGVNEQFF.

Notes on this clone: This specimen includes other DNA sequences encoding the same CDR3. This chain links TRBV5-1 with TRBJ2-3; D uncertain. V was cut by 4 bases and J by 2 bases, with 5 bases left in between. CDR1 is SGHRS and CDR2 is YFSETQ in the germline V gene. This CDR3 has 12 amino acids. As DNA, the CDR3 is TGCGCCAGCAGCCTACTCACAGATACGCAGTATTTT. Translated, it gives CASSLLTDTQYF.

On this clone itself: At one of its ends the junction is not consistent with the germline gene, which may arise from a read error. V is TRBV5-1 and J is TRBJ2-2; weak D call: TRBD2 (6 bases). In germline, CDR1 is SGHRS, CDR2 YFSETQ. The CDR3 spans 14 residues. In DNA form, the CDR3 reads TGCGCCAGCAGCGTGGACGGGGCGATCGGGGGGCTGTTTTTT. It yields the protein CASSVDGAIGGLFF.

The chain links TRBV5-4 to TRBJ1-2; 7 bases align to TRBD1. V lost 4 bases, J lost 2 bases, and 5 bases stayed unmatched. In germline, CDR1 is SGHNT, CDR2 YYREEE (reference sequence). This CDR3 has 14 residues. The chain's CDR3 is CASSPSQGNYGYTF. In DNA, the CDR3 is TGTGCCAGCAGCCCGTCACAGGGGAACTATGGCTACACCTTC.

The CDR3 nucleotides read TGCGCCAGCAGCCTAGGGACAGGGAAAATAAATGAGCAGTTCTTC. Amino acid sequence: CASSLGTGKINEQFF. This chain joins TRBV5-1 and TRBJ2-1; 9 bases match TRBD1. J was trimmed by 7 bases and V by 4 bases; bases with no gene match: 9. CDR3 size: 15 residues. Germline-derived CDR1 and CDR2 are SGHRS and YFSETQ.

This chain connects TRBV5-1 to TRBJ2-6, with a possible D match to TRBD1 (6 bases). The CDR3 is made up of 16 amino acids. The V gene lost 1 base and the J gene lost 0 bases, with 8 bases spanning the gap. Germline assignment: CDR1 SGHRS and CDR2 YFSETQ. The chain's CDR3 is CASSLTGSSGANVLTF. The CDR3, as DNA: TGCGCCAGCAGCTTGACAGGGAGCTCTGGGGCCAACGTCCTGACTTTC.

The chain carries TRBV6-5 and TRBJ2-7; D remains unclear. V lost 2 bases and J 4 bases, leaving 15 bases between the germline ends. The CDR3 totals 15 residues. Germline CDR1 reads MNHEY; CDR2 reads SVGAGI. CDR3 in DNA: TGTGCCAGCAGTTACGGCCTTCCAGGTCCATACGAGCAGTACTTC. Translating it yields CASSYGLPGPYEQYF.

The chain joins TRBV15 to TRBJ2-3, with 7 positions matching TRBD2. V dropped 6 bases and J dropped 2; count of bases not matched to a gene: 11. The CDR3 runs to 16 residues. Germline V gene lookup returns CDR1 LNHNV and CDR2 YYDKDF (reference sequence). The CDR3 protein is CATRVGLSGTTDTQYF. The CDR3 DNA reads as TGTGCCACCAGGGTCGGACTCAGCGGGACCACAGATACGCAGTATTTT.

V usage is TRBV15 and J usage is TRBJ1-1; no firm D call. V gave up 6 bases and J gave up 0 bases, with 17 bases separating them. Germline CDR1 reads LNHNV; CDR2 reads YYDKDF (reference sequence). This CDR3 is built from 16 residues. Here the CDR3 DNA reads TGTGCCACCAGGGATCGGGGTTTGGTGCTGAACACTGAAGCTTTCTTT. This codes for CATRDRGLVLNTEAFF.

The chain couples TRBV10-1 to TRBJ2-3; 8 bases are shared with TRBD2. Looked up from germline, CDR1 is WNHNN and CDR2 is SYGVQD (reference sequence). Unmatched junction bases numbered 7, after V lost 3 bases and J lost 2 bases. The CDR3 is 16 residues long. CDR3 DNA sequence: TGCGCCAGCAGTGAACCCGTTAGCGGGAACACAGATACGCAGTATTTT. Translation: CASSEPVSGNTDTQYF.

The V gene is TRBV5-4, the J gene TRBJ2-2; a weak D match, TRBD2 (5 bases). Per germline, CDR1 SGHNT and CDR2 YYREEE (reference sequence). The V gene lost 6 bases and the J gene lost 6 bases, with 12 bases spanning the gap. This CDR3 has 13 residues. The CDR3 loop reads CASISSEAGELFF. DNA for the CDR3: TGTGCCAGCATATCATCGGAGGCCGGGGAGCTGTTTTTT.

The chain carries TRBV27 and TRBJ2-7, with D tentatively TRBD1 (6 bases). This CDR3 contains 14 residues. In germline, CDR1 is MNHEY, CDR2 SMNVEV (reference sequence). V gave up 6 bases and J gave up 3 bases, with 15 bases separating them. For the CDR3, the DNA is TGTGCCAGCAGATCCACAGGGAGCATCTACGAGCAGTACTTC. This sequence encodes CASRSTGSIYEQYF.

The V gene is TRBV6-5, the J gene TRBJ2-1; 10 nucleotides agree with TRBD1. CDR1 is MNHEY, CDR2 SVGAGI, per germline. CDR3 size: 15 residues. V lost 5 bases to trimming and J lost 4 bases; unmatched junction nucleotides: 5. Here the CDR3 DNA reads TGTGCCAGCAGTGGGGACAGGGGCAATTACAATGAGCAGTTCTTC. Translating gives CASSGDRGNYNEQFF.

This clone has a single count. V usage is TRBV2 and J usage is TRBJ2-5; 7 bases fit TRBD2. Looked up from germline, CDR1 is SNHLY and CDR2 is FYNNEI. CDR3 length equals 13 residues. The junction had 5 bases not matched to a gene; V was cut back by 10 bases and J by 0 bases. CDR3 nucleotides: TGTGCCACCCTTACTAGCGACCAAGAGACCCAGTACTTC. This sequence encodes CATLTSDQETQYF.

The chain is built from TRBV28 and TRBJ2-7, with 16 nucleotides matching TRBD2. The germline CDR1 and CDR2 sequences are MDHEN and SYDVKM. The CDR3 runs to 19 residues. Unmatched junction bases numbered 13, after V lost 7 bases and J lost 1 base. CDR3 DNA: TGTGCCAGCACTTCTCCCGGGGGACTAGCGGGAGGGTCGTCCTACGAGCAGTACTTC. Its translation: CASTSPGGLAGGSSYEQYF.

The chain carries TRBV6-1 and TRBJ2-1; a weak D match, TRBD2 (5 bases). Trimming took 1 base from V and 1 from J, leaving 8 bases between them. This CDR3 is built from 15 residues. Germline assignment: CDR1 MNHNS and CDR2 SASEGT. CDR3 protein: CASSEVRESYNEQFF. CDR3 DNA sequence: TGTGCCAGCAGTGAAGTGAGGGAATCCTACAATGAGCAGTTCTTC.

The CDR3 loop is CASSFLGGLAGGEQFF. CDR3 DNA sequence: TGTGCCAGCAGTTTTCTCGGTGGACTAGCGGGAGGTGAGCAGTTCTTC. The V and J genes are TRBV28 and TRBJ2-1; TRBD2 matches at 14 bases. V was pared by 3 bases and J by 9 bases, with 7 bases of the junction left unmatched. Germline V lookup: CDR1 MDHEN, CDR2 SYDVKM. The CDR3 extends over 16 amino acids.

The chain joins TRBV7-9 to TRBJ1-2; D is undetermined. This CDR3 comprises 15 residues. Germline values: CDR1 SEHNR, CDR2 FQNEAQ (reference sequence). V lost 1 base and J lost 1, with 10 bases in between. The CDR3 DNA is TGTGCCAGCAGCTTAGGAACCAGAAATAACTATGGCTACACCTTC. This encodes CASSLGTRNNYGYTF.

The chain employs TRBV6-6 and TRBJ1-1; D uncertain. Trimming took 0 bases from V and 4 from J, leaving 12 bases between them. This CDR3 region has 15 residues. Per germline, CDR1 MNHNY and CDR2 SVGAGI (reference sequence). CDR3 sequence reads: CASSYSISTATEAFF. In DNA, the CDR3 is TGTGCCAGCAGTTACTCGATTAGTACAGCCACTGAAGCTTTCTTT.

This clone appeared a few times. The chain uses TRBV5-8 and TRBJ2-5; 8 bases map to TRBD1. From germline, CDR1 is SGHTS and CDR2 YDEGEE. The CDR3 covers 15 residues. V shed 0 bases, J shed 5 bases, and the junction held 6 bases outside the gene matches. CDR3 protein: CASSLGQGISETQYF. The CDR3 nucleotides read TGTGCCAGCAGCTTGGGACAGGGGATTTCCGAGACCCAGTACTTC.

This clone was recorded a few times. The chain has TRBV6-6 and TRBJ1-6, with a tentative D call TRBD1 (5 bases). The CDR3 spans 12 residues. V was pared by 4 bases and J by 10 bases, with 8 bases between. Germline V gene sequence: CDR1 MNHNY, CDR2 SVGAGI (reference sequence). The CDR3 spells CASSLGGSPLHF. The CDR3 nucleotides are TGTGCCAGCAGTTTGGGGGGGTCACCCCTCCACTTT.

This clone was seen only once. The rearrangement uses TRBV5-6 and TRBJ1-2, with 7 bases that match TRBD1. J was trimmed by 8 bases and V by 3 bases; bases with no gene match: 16. Germline V gene data show CDR1 as SGHDT and CDR2 as YYEEEE. The CDR3 consists of 16 residues. CDR3 amino acids: CASSSRDSLHVVGYTF. The CDR3, as DNA: TGTGCCAGCAGCTCCCGGGACAGCCTACACGTGGTGGGCTACACCTTC.

The chain carries TRBV5-6 and TRBJ2-1; TRBD2 matches 9 bases. Germline CDR1 is SGHDT and CDR2 is YYEEEE. CDR3 size: 16 residues. The trim removed 0 bases at V and 2 bases at J, leaving 3 bases unmatched. The CDR3 DNA follows: TGTGCCAGCAGCTTGGGGCGGGGGGGGCCCTACAATGAGCAGTTCTTC. It specifies CASSLGRGGPYNEQFF. The whole variable domain, remainder taken from reference TRBV5-6 and TRBJ2-1, is DAGVTQSPTHLIKTRGQQVTLRCSPKSGHDTVSWYQQALGQGPQFIFQYYEEEERQRGNFPDRFSGHQFPNYSSELNVNALLLGDSALYLCASSLGRGGPYNEQFFGPGTRLTVL.

The chain has TRBV19 and TRBJ2-4; D possibly corresponds to TRBD1 (7 bases). The CDR3 spans 15 residues. V was clipped by 5 bases and J by 0 bases, with 11 bases between them. Germline CDR1 reads LNHDA; CDR2 reads SQIVND (reference sequence). CDR3 nucleotides: TGTGCCAGTAGTGCGGGACAGCCAGCCAAAAACATTCAGTACTTC. Translated, it gives CASSAGQPAKNIQYF. The full variable domain, rest sourced from reference TRBV19 and TRBJ2-4, is DGGITQSPKYLFRKEGQNVTLSCEQNLNHDAMYWYRQDPGQGLRLIYYSQIVNDFQKGDIAEGYSVSREKKESFPLTVTSAQKNPTAFYLCASSAGQPAKNIQYFGAGTRLSVL.

CDR3 loop: CSGRTGPTDTQYF. The CDR3, as DNA: TGCAGCGGAAGGACAGGCCCCACAGATACGCAGTATTTT. The rearrangement joins TRBV29-1 to TRBJ2-3; TRBD1 aligns across 7 bases. CDR1 and CDR2 from the germline V gene are SQVTM and ANQGSEA. CDR3 length equals 13 residues. V trimming: 7 bases; J trimming: 2 bases; junction bases outside the gene matches: 6.